Listed below are T cell receptor beta chains from one sample, sequenced in a study of Graves' ophthalmopathy and Graves' hyperthyroidism. In TCRdb, the multiplex PCR reads were re-called with MiXCR into one record per CDR3 protein. The sample lists over a million distinct CDR3 sequences, around a third seen once, with approximately 10% in the top ten. The source material was peripheral blood or thyroid tissue (not recorded which). These TCRs come from an adult man with Graves' hyperthyroidism. CDR3s include the opening cysteine and the closing phenylalanine or tryptophan. A D gene is named only where the DNA matches it firmly. Rows give clone size only sometimes, using once, few, many, or a class for an expanded clone.

v_call: TRBV10-3; clone_size: .; j_call: TRBJ1-1; d_call: TRBD1; cdr3_nt: TGTGCCAGCAGGGTGGACAGGGGGACTGAAGCTTTCTTT; cdr3_aa: CASRVDRGTEAFF
v_call: TRBV20-1; clone_size: many; j_call: TRBJ1-5; d_call: .; cdr3_nt: TGCAGTGCCTGGGCGAGTTCTGGTCAGCCCCAGCATTTT; cdr3_aa: CSAWASSGQPQHF
v_call: TRBV9; clone_size: .; j_call: TRBJ1-2; d_call: .; cdr3_nt: TGTGCCAGCAGCCGTGCAGGGGATAACTATGGCTACACCTTC; cdr3_aa: CASSRAGDNYGYTF
v_call: TRBV7-6; clone_size: many; j_call: TRBJ2-2; d_call: TRBD2; cdr3_nt: TGTGCCAGCAGCTTAGCGTCCGGGACTAGCGGGGGGACGTACACCGGGGAGCTGTTTTTT; cdr3_aa: CASSLASGTSGGTYTGELFF
v_call: TRBV6-5; clone_size: .; j_call: TRBJ2-7; d_call: .; cdr3_nt: TGTGCCAGCGGACTGGGGGGTGGGAGGGAGCAGTACTTC; cdr3_aa: CASGLGGGREQYF
v_call: TRBV29-1; clone_size: many; j_call: TRBJ2-7; d_call: TRBD2; cdr3_nt: TGCAGCGTTGCGGCTGTGGGGGGGATCCCCTACGAGCAGTACTTC; cdr3_aa: CSVAAVGGIPYEQYF
v_call: TRBV6-6; clone_size: .; j_call: TRBJ2-5; d_call: .; cdr3_nt: TGTGCCAGCAGTGAAGCGGAAGTGCAAGAGACCCAGTACTTC; cdr3_aa: CASSEAEVQETQYF
v_call: TRBV29-1; clone_size: .; j_call: TRBJ2-7; d_call: TRBD1; cdr3_nt: TGCAGCGTTGAACCGACAGGGGGTTCCTACTCCTACGAGCAGTACTTC; cdr3_aa: CSVEPTGGSYSYEQYF
v_call: TRBV15; clone_size: .; j_call: TRBJ1-2; d_call: TRBD1; cdr3_nt: TGTGCCACCGAGAGGGACAGGGACGTCTATGGCTACACCTTC; cdr3_aa: CATERDRDVYGYTF
v_call: TRBV25-1; clone_size: .; j_call: TRBJ2-3; d_call: TRBD2; cdr3_nt: TGTGCCAGCAGTATATCCCTAGCGGGAGTGAAGGACACAGATACGCAGTATTTT; cdr3_aa: CASSISLAGVKDTDTQYF
v_call: TRBV12-3/TRBV12-4; clone_size: few; j_call: TRBJ1-1; d_call: .; cdr3_nt: TGTGCCAGCAGTTTATTCGGCCAGAGGAGCACTGAAGCTTTCTTT; cdr3_aa: CASSLFGQRSTEAFF
v_call: TRBV19; clone_size: few; j_call: TRBJ2-2; d_call: TRBD1; cdr3_nt: TGTGCCAGTAGTAGATCGTCAGGGGGCTTCTCCGGGGAGCTGTTTTTT; cdr3_aa: CASSRSSGGFSGELFF
v_call: TRBV30; clone_size: few; j_call: TRBJ2-7; d_call: .; cdr3_nt: TGTGCCTGGAGTGCTGGATCCGGGCAGTACTTC; cdr3_aa: CAWSAGSGQYF
v_call: TRBV7-9; clone_size: few; j_call: TRBJ1-1; d_call: .; cdr3_nt: TGTGCCAGCAGCTTTGGGGAAGGGATTGAAGCTTTCTTT; cdr3_aa: CASSFGEGIEAFF
v_call: TRBV9; clone_size: .; j_call: TRBJ1-1; d_call: .; cdr3_nt: TGTGCCAGCAGCCCCCTCCAATCGCGCACTGAAGCTTTCTTT; cdr3_aa: CASSPLQSRTEAFF
v_call: TRBV20-1; clone_size: .; j_call: TRBJ1-1; d_call: TRBD1; cdr3_nt: TGCAGTGCTAGAAAGACAGGGAGCCGCACTGAAGCTTTCTTT; cdr3_aa: CSARKTGSRTEAFF
v_call: TRBV7-3; clone_size: .; j_call: TRBJ1-1; d_call: TRBD1; cdr3_nt: TGTGCCAGCAGCGAGGTGGGGACAGGGGTCACTGAAGCTTTCTTT; cdr3_aa: CASSEVGTGVTEAFF
v_call: TRBV10-1; clone_size: .; j_call: TRBJ1-5; d_call: .; cdr3_nt: TGCGCCAGCAGTGATTCTCCCGACGGTCAGCCCCAGCATTTT; cdr3_aa: CASSDSPDGQPQHF
v_call: TRBV12-3/TRBV12-4; clone_size: many; j_call: TRBJ2-5; d_call: TRBD2; cdr3_nt: TGTGCCAGCAGGCGGGGGGACGTGGAGACCCAGTACTTC; cdr3_aa: CASRRGDVETQYF
v_call: TRBV4-2; clone_size: .; j_call: TRBJ2-2; d_call: .; cdr3_nt: TGTGCCAGCAGCCAGGGTTACGGCGGGGAGCTGTTTTTT; cdr3_aa: CASSQGYGGELFF
v_call: TRBV20-1; clone_size: .; j_call: TRBJ1-1; d_call: .; cdr3_nt: TGCAGTGCTTTCCTGCTCGAAGTGAACACTGAAGCTTTCTTT; cdr3_aa: CSAFLLEVNTEAFF
v_call: TRBV27; clone_size: .; j_call: TRBJ1-6; d_call: TRBD1; cdr3_nt: TGTGCCAGCAGTCCTACAGGGGGCTGGGATTCACCCCTCCACTTT; cdr3_aa: CASSPTGGWDSPLHF
v_call: TRBV7-2; clone_size: .; j_call: TRBJ1-2; d_call: TRBD1; cdr3_nt: TGTGCCAGCAGCACGGGACAGGGAGGCGGTGGCTACACCTTC; cdr3_aa: CASSTGQGGGGYTF